A single T cell receptor (beta chain) is shown here with its context. The antigen is unknown. The CDR3 is 14 amino acids. V was clipped by 7 bases and J by 7 bases, with 16 bases between them. Per germline, CDR1 SEHNR and CDR2 FQNEAQ (reference sequence). Amplification targeted the TCR beta CDR3 regions, with RNA transcripts as the source material. First-round RT-PCR with HTBI primers preceded a second-round multiplex PCR. MiXCR, run by TCRdb on the multiplex PCR reads, gives a single entry per CDR3 protein. The sample records about 1.2 million distinct CDR3 sequences, roughly two fifths being singletons. The source of the sample is a study of Graves' ophthalmopathy and Graves' hyperthyroidism. Regarding the study as a whole: A roughly 80% specificity and roughly 90% sensitivity were achieved by a 13-signature model that separated ophthalmopathy from stable hyperthyroidism. Blood also harbored most expanded thyroid clonotypes above 0.001 frequency.

Diagnostic conclusions were grounded in clinical symptoms, serum thyroxine, TRAb, thyroid ultrasound and orbital computed tomography. The chain links TRBV7-9 to TRBJ1-4; TRBD1 might be the D (6 bases). The sample taken for sequencing was peripheral blood or thyroid tissue (not recorded which). The sequence derives from an adult man with Graves' hyperthyroidism. The CDR3 DNA reads TGTGCCAGCAATCCGGGACAAGGGGGTGAAAAACTGTTTTTT. Encoded protein: CASNPGQGGEKLFF.